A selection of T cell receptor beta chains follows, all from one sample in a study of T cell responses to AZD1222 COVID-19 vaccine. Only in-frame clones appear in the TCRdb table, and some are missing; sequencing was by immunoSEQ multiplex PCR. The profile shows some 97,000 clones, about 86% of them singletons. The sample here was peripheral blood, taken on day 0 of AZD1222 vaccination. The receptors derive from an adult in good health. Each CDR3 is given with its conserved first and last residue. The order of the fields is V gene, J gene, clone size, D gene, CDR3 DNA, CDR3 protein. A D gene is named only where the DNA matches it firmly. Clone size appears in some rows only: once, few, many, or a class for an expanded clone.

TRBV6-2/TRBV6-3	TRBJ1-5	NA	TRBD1	TGTGCCAGCAGCACCCCAGGGGGCGGATTACCCCAGCATTTT	CASSTPGGGLPQHF
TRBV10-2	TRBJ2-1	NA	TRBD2	TGCGCCAGCAGTGATGTAGCGGGGGCCTCACTCTATGAGCAGTTCTTC	CASSDVAGASLYEQFF
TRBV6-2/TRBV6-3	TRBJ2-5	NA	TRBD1	TGTGCCAGCAGTTCGGACAGGGGAATAGGGACCCAGTACTTC	CASSSDRGIGTQYF
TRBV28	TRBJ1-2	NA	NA	TGTGCCAGCAGTAAGGGGATAGGGCAGGGAGACTATGGCTACACCTTC	CASSKGIGQGDYGYTF
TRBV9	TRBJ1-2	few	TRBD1	TGTGCCAGCAGCCTAGGACAGGCCGAATCCTATGGCTACACCTTC	CASSLGQAESYGYTF
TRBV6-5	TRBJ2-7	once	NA	TGTGCCAGCAGTTACGACGTTCGATCCTACGAGCAGTACTTC	CASSYDVRSYEQYF
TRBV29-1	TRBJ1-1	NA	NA	TGCAGCGTTGAAAATTGGGCGGTGAACACTGAAGCTTTCTTT	CSVENWAVNTEAFF
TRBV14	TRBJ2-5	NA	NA	TGTGCCAGCAGCCAAGGGTTGAGGAGAGGGGAAGAGACCCAGTACTTC	CASSQGLRRGEETQYF
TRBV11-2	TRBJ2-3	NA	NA	TGTGCCAGCAGCCTAAGCACAGATACGCAGTATTTT	CASSLSTDTQYF
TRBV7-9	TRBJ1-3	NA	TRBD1	TGTGCCAGCAGCTTACAGGGGGCCAACACCATATATTTT	CASSLQGANTIYF
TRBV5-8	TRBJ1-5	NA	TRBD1	TGTGCCAGCAGACCCCGGGACAGGGTAAATCAGCCCCAGCATTTT	CASRPRDRVNQPQHF
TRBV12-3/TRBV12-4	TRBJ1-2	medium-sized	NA	TGTGCCAGCAGCCCGGGAAGGCGCTACACCTTC	CASSPGRRYTF
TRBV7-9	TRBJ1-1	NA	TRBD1	TGTGCCAGCAGCCCGAGGGGGACAGGCGCGGTCACTGAAGCTTTCTTT	CASSPRGTGAVTEAFF
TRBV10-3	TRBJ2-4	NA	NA	TGTGCCACCCGGGGGGGACAGGAAGCCAAAAACATTCAGTACTTC	CATRGGQEAKNIQYF
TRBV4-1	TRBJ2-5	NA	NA	TGCGCCAGCAGCCAAGACCGAACAGGGCGGTTACGTGTGGAGACCCAGTACTTC	CASSQDRTGRLRVETQYF
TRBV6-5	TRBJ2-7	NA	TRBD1	TGTGCCAGCAGCTTCGGGACAGGGGGGGCCTACGAGCAGTACTTC	CASSFGTGGAYEQYF
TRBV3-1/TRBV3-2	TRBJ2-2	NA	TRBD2	TGTGCCAGCAGCCTCCGGACTAGCGGGGGCACCGGGGAGCTGTTTTTT	CASSLRTSGGTGELFF
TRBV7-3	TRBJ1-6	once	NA	TGTGCCAGCAGCTTGGATCGCTCCTATAATTCACCCCTCCACTTT	CASSLDRSYNSPLHF
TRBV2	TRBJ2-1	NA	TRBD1	TGTGCCAGCAGTTTTCGACAGGGAATGGGGGAGCAGTTCTTC	CASSFRQGMGEQFF
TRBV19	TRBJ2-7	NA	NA	TGTGCCAGTAGTAGGCGGGGTGGTGAGACAGGGTCGTCCTACGAGCAGTACTTC	CASSRRGGETGSSYEQYF
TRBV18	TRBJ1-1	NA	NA	TGTGCCAGCTCACCTTTGAATGGGAACACTGAAGCTTTCTTT	CASSPLNGNTEAFF
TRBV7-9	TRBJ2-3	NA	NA	TGTGCCAGCAGCTTAGGTGTTGGCGGAAGCACAGATACGCAGTATTTT	CASSLGVGGSTDTQYF
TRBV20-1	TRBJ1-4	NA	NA	TGCAGTGCTAGTGGCAGCGGGAATGAAAAACTGTTTTTT	CSASGSGNEKLFF
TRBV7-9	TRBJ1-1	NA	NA	TGTGCCAGCAGCCCACTCGGGACGAACACTGAAGCTTTCTTT	CASSPLGTNTEAFF
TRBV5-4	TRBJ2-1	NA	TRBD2	TGTGCCAGCAGCTTGATGACTAGCGGGGGGGCCGGTGAGCAGTTCTTC	CASSLMTSGGAGEQFF
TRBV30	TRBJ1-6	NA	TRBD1	TGTGCCTGGAGTCCCCCGTGGACAGGGACTTCACCCCTCCACTTT	CAWSPPWTGTSPLHF
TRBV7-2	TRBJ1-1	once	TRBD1	TGTGCCAGCAGCTGGACAGGGGTGAACACTGAAGCTTTCTTT	CASSWTGVNTEAFF